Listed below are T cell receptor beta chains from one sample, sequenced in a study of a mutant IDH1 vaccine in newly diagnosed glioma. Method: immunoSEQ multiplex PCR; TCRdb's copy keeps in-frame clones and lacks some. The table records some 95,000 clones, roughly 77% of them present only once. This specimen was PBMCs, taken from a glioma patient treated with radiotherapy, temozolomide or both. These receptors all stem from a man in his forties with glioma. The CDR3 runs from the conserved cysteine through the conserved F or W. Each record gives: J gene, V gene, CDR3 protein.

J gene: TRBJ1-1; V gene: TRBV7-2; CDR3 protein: CASSLDRGTEAFF
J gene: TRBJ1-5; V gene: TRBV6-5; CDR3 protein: CASSPPGENQPQHF
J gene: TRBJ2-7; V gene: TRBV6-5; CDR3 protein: CASTESGRSYEQYF
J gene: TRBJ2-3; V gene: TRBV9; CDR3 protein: CASTVGGSDTDTQYF
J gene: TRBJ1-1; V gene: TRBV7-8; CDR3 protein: CASSFRGLAEAFF
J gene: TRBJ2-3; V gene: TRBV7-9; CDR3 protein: CASSSGLVGADTQYF
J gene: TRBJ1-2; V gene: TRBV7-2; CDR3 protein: CASSPAWRSGSYGYTF
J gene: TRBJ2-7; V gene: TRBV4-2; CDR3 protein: CASSQGLRGEQYF
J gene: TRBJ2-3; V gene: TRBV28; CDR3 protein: CASSYLRHGSTDTQYF
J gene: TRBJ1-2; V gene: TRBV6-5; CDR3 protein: CASSYARSGGYTF
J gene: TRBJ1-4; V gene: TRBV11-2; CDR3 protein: CASSRRDRELFF
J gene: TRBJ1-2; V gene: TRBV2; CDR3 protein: CASRDTGWPGYTF
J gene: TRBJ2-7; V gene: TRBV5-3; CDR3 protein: CARSLGVWLDLGLLLELREQYF
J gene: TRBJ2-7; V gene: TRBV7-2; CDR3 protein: CASSLGADSSYEQYF
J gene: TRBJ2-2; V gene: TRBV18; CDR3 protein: CASSPGLGWVGELFF
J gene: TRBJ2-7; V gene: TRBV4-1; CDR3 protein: CASSQEGWLGRNHHEQYF
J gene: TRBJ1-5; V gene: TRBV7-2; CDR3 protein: CASSLGGAGNQPQHF
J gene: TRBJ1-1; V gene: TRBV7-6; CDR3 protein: CASSSYIGHTEAFF
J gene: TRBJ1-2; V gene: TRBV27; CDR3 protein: CASSPGDRRFYGYTF
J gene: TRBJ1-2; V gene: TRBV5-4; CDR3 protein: CAGASSLDWGIGGYTF
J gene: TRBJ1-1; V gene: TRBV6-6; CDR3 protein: CASSYSQGKTEAFF
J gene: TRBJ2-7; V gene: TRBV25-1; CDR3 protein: CASLGGSYEQYF
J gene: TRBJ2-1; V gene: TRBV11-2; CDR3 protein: CASSLGASANEQFF
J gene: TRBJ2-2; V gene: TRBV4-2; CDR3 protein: CASSQDPTGRYTGELFF
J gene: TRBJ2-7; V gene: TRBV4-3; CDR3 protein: CASSQDRADHQYF
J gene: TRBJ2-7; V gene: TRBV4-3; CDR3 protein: CASSQEEGQHYEQYF
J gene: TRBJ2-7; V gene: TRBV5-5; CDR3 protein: CASSNRDNGYEQYF
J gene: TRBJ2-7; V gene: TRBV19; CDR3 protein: CASSTNRLAGYGEQYF
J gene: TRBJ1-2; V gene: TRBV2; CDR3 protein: CASSPGWANYGYTF
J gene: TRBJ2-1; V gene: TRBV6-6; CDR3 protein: CASSVAGAYNEQFF
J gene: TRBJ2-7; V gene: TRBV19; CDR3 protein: CASSSQLADGEQYF
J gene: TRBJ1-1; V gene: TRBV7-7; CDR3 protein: CASSPDTRTEAFF
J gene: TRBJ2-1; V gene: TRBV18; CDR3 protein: CASSLAGTPYNEQFF
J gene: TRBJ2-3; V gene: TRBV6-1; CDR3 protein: CASSPGLAWADTQYF
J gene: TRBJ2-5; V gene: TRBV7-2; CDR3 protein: CASSFSGFGETQYF
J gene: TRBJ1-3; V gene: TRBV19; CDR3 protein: CAIGGGRGLGNTIYF
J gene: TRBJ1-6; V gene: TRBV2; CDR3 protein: CASSTPEGWNSPLHF
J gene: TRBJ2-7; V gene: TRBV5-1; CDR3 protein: CASSEGTSGSYEQYF
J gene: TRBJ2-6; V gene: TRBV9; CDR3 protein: CASSVADRKRISGANVLTF
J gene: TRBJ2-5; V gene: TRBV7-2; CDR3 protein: CASSISGGFQETQYF
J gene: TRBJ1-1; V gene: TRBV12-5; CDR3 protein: CASGLVLGDRGNTEAFF
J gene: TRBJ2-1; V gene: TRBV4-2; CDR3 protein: CASSPRLAGTPNEQFF
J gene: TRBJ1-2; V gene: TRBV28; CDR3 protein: CASTLSGGGGYTF
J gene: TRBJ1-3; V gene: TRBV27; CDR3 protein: CASSRYGQQGSSGNTIYF
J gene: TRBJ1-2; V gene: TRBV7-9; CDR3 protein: CASSLTVRTGRGF
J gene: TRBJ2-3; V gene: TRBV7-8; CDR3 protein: CASSPTLARTTDTQYF
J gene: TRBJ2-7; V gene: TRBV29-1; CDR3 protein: CSGTTVAYEQYF
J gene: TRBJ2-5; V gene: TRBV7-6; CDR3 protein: CASSSDYVDRETQYF
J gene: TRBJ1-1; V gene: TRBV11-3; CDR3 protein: CASSRGQGEMNTEAFF
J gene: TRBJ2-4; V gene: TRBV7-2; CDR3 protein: CASSLSFGQNIQYF
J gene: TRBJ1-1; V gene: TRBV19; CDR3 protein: CASSLGQGEAFF
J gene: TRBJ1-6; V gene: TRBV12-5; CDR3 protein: CASGLGQGQGSPLHF
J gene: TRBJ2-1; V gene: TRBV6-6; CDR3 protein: CASSYSKANEQFF
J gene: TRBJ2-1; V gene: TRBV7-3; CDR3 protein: CASSLTGGSYNEQFF